This record looks at one T cell receptor (beta chain) sequence and its context. V was cut by 0 bases and J by 2 bases, with 9 bases left in between. Germline CDR1 is SGHRS and CDR2 is YFSETQ. CDR3 length: 14 amino acids. The source of the sample is a study of blood T cell repertoires in COVID-19. Participants were placed into cohorts based on the clinical history they reported. The protocol was immunoSEQ multiplex PCR, while the TCRdb copy is restricted to in-frame clones and leaves out a portion. The table shows roughly 250,000 clones, with roughly 93% occurring only once. Sequencing was done on a sample of PBMCs or T cells enriched from blood (not recorded which). This receptor was identified in a woman aged 40 to 50 with acute COVID-19. V is TRBV5-1 and J is TRBJ2-7; the D is unclear. The CDR3 DNA sequence: TGCGCCAGCAGCTTGGTAAGCAGGACCTACGAGCAGTACTTC. It encodes CASSLVSRTYEQYF.